These 14 T cell receptor beta chains share one sample of origin, sequenced in a study of control samples from healthy donors and cancer patients (dated by TCRdb to the early 2020s). The method behind the library was the immunoSEQ multiplex PCR assay. Here the immuneACCESS table is served through TCRdb, limited to in-frame sequences with V and J called. Missing clones are a known gap in these copies; in checked studies unresolved V genes cover under half, and the rest lacks a known reason. The table for this sample lists more than 65,000 clones; about 83% of them were counted only once. 15% to 18% of the sample goes to the ten largest clones. Sequencing was done on a sample of blood. The origin of the receptors is a man aged 60 to 75 in good health.

The chain's CDR3 is CASSPSGPTYEQYF. CDR3 bases: TGTGCCAGCAGCCCGTCGGGACCCACCTACGAGCAGTACTTC. The chain recombines TRBV5-4 with TRBJ2-7; D could derive from TRBD1 or TRBD2 (5 bases each). The CDR3 runs 14 residues. The germline gives CDR1 SGHNT, CDR2 YYREEE (reference sequence). The V gene lost 4 bases and the J gene lost 2 bases, with 13 bases spanning the gap.

The chain links TRBV7-9 to TRBJ1-2, with 11 bases identical to TRBD1. CDR3 length: 15 residues. Unmatched junction bases numbered 9, after V lost 4 bases and J lost 8 bases. Germline CDR1 is SEHNR and CDR2 is FQNEAQ (reference sequence). The CDR3 here is CASSYWTGGEEGYTF. DNA for the CDR3: TGTGCCAGCAGCTATTGGACAGGGGGCGAGGAAGGCTACACCTTC.

The CDR3 is CATFLGERKGRNQETQYF. CDR3 in DNA: TGTGCCACTTTCCTTGGGGAACGGAAGGGGAGGAACCAAGAGACCCAGTACTTC. The rearrangement uses TRBV19 and TRBJ2-5, with a possible D match to TRBD2 (6 bases). V was shortened by 10 bases and J by 0 bases, with 27 bases between the two germline ends. The CDR3 consists of 18 residues. Germline CDR1 LNHDA, CDR2 SQIVND (reference sequence).

The gene calls are TRBV5-5 and TRBJ2-5; 8 bases fit TRBD1. Trimming removed 4 bases from V and 5 bases from J; junction bases left unmatched: 10. Germline V CDR1 and CDR2: SGHKS, YYEKEE (reference sequence). The CDR3 is 15 amino acids. CDR3: CASSQTGGPGETQYF. Written as DNA, the CDR3 is TGTGCCAGCAGCCAAACAGGGGGACCGGGGGAGACCCAGTACTTC.

The chain recombines TRBV29-1 with TRBJ2-1; perhaps TRBD2 as D (6 bases). The CDR3 loop spans 11 amino acids. The germline V gene encodes CDR1 SQVTM and CDR2 ANQGSEA. Trimming stripped 5 bases from V and 9 bases from J, with 11 bases between. The CDR3 DNA follows: TGCAGCGTTCGACTAGTACGTGAGCAGTTCTTC. This sequence encodes CSVRLVREQFF.

The chain uses TRBV6-5 and TRBJ1-6, with D tentatively TRBD1 (5 bases). Germline lookup yields CDR1 MNHEY and CDR2 SVGAGI. Trimming pared 2 bases from V and 10 bases from J, leaving 15 bases between. The CDR3 runs 15 residues. The CDR3 reads CASSYKSGLGSPLHF. The CDR3 coding sequence is TGTGCCAGCAGTTACAAGTCGGGGCTCGGGTCACCCCTCCACTTT.

V is TRBV19 and J is TRBJ2-1; possible D gene TRBD1, 7 bases. CDR1 LNHDA and CDR2 SQIVND come from the germline V gene (reference sequence). V was trimmed by 5 bases and J by 4 bases, leaving 15 bases between them. The CDR3 is 15 amino acids. In DNA, the CDR3 is TGTGCCAGTAGTGGGGGGCAACAGGGGTACAATGAGCAGTTCTTC. This encodes CASSGGQQGYNEQFF.

This clone was seen only a few times. CDR3 sequence reads: CSVWDGYTEAFF. CDR3 nucleotide sequence: TGCAGCGTTTGGGACGGATACACTGAAGCTTTCTTT. The chain couples TRBV29-1 to TRBJ1-1; weak D call: TRBD1 (5 bases). The germline V and J ends were trimmed by 5 bases and 3 bases, with 10 bases remaining between them. The CDR3 consists of 12 residues. In germline, CDR1 is SQVTM, CDR2 ANQGSEA.

V gene TRBV15 combines with J gene TRBJ2-1; the match to TRBD2 covers 11 bases. Germline CDR1 is LNHNV and CDR2 is YYDKDF (reference sequence). The CDR3 sequence is 15 residues long. Losses at the gene ends were 1 base for V and 8 bases for J; bases not matched to a gene: 4. As DNA, the CDR3 is TGTGCCACCAGCAGAGGACTAGCGGGAAGCGATGAGCAGTTCTTC. Residues: CATSRGLAGSDEQFF.

V is TRBV4-3 and J is TRBJ2-7; D is perhaps TRBD1 (5 bases). Germline V gene data show CDR1 as LGHNA and CDR2 as YSLEER. The CDR3 is made up of 14 amino acids. The V end was cut by 1 base, the J end by 7 bases, with 14 bases between. CDR3 residues: CASSQVAGQGEQYF. The CDR3 DNA reads as TGCGCCAGCAGCCAAGTTGCAGGGCAAGGAGAGCAGTACTTC.

The genes are TRBV12-5 and TRBJ2-6; no reliable D call. The CDR3 is 16 residues long. CDR1 is LGHNT and CDR2 is FRNRAP in the germline V gene. Trimming cost V 9 bases and J 1 base, with 16 bases left between them. The CDR3 spells CARETNTRSGANVLTF. In DNA form, the CDR3 reads TGTGCTAGAGAAACAAATACAAGGTCTGGGGCCAACGTCCTGACTTTC.

The chain combines TRBV11-3 with TRBJ2-1; the match to TRBD1 covers 7 bases. The CDR3 is 13 amino acids. Germline V gives CDR1 SGHNT, CDR2 YENEEA. V lost 5 bases to trimming and J lost 7 bases; unmatched junction nucleotides: 5. CDR3 region: CASSVQGLNEQFF. The CDR3 DNA follows: TGTGCCAGCAGCGTACAGGGGTTGAATGAGCAGTTCTTC. Based on the CDR3 plus reference TRBV11-3 and TRBJ2-1, the full variable domain is EAGVVQSPRYKIIEKKQPVAFWCNPISGHNTLYWYLQNLGQGPELLIRYENEEAVDDSQLPKDRFSAERLKGVDSTLKIQPAELGDSAVYLCASSVQGLNEQFFGPGTRLTVL.

The chain combines TRBV5-6 with TRBJ1-2; TRBD1 aligns across 7 bases. Germline CDR1 and CDR2: SGHDT and YYEEEE. V gave up 3 bases and J gave up 5 bases; unmatched junction bases: 13. The CDR3 consists of 16 residues. The CDR3 sequence is CASSYLPDRVDYGYTF. CDR3 in DNA: TGTGCCAGCAGCTATCTTCCAGACAGGGTCGATTATGGCTACACCTTC.

The rearrangement joins TRBV19 to TRBJ2-1; 11 bases are a match to TRBD2. V shed 8 bases and J 4 bases; nucleotides not matched to a gene: 7. CDR3 length equals 15 residues. Germline CDR1 is LNHDA and CDR2 is SQIVND (reference sequence). The chain's CDR3 is CASGSTSGTYNEQFF. DNA for the CDR3: TGTGCCAGTGGGTCGACTAGCGGGACTTACAATGAGCAGTTCTTC.